The T cell receptor (beta chain) described here comes from a study of T cell repertoires in cytomegalovirus infection. Background on the study: Matching HLA type and CMV infection were both indicated by public TCR beta signatures. Study-level points and caveats: Summed frequency of public TCR beta families distinguished CMV carriers with the relevant HLA. In two of eight donors, the top clonotype was HLA-C-restricted CMV-specific.

V lost 5 bases, J lost 2 bases, and 14 bases lay in between. The CDR3 spans 14 residues. Germline V lookup: CDR1 SGHRS, CDR2 YFSETQ. TCRdb called the reads again in MiXCR, with one record for every CDR3 protein. This table has roughly 630,000 distinct CDR3 sequences, roughly 26% appearing once. As regards this clonotype: Its antigen is currently unknown.

The sample comprised CD8+ T cells from PBMCs. The chain employs TRBV5-1 and TRBJ2-7, with D perhaps matching TRBD1 or TRBD2 (6 bases each). The receptor was isolated from a human donor in good health (CMV status not recorded). Some clones in this sample may be carry-over from other donors' samples. CDR3 region: CASSPEGVPYEQYF. The CDR3 DNA follows: TGCGCCAGCAGTCCGGAGGGGGTACCCTACGAGCAGTACTTC.